The 30 T cell receptor beta chains in this list originate from one sample, sequenced in a study of T cell changes during pregnancy in multiple sclerosis. Measured with immunoSEQ multiplex PCR; TCRdb has only the in-frame clones, and not every one. The table lists nearly 50,000 clones, around 94% of them singletons. This specimen was CD4+ T cells from peripheral blood mononuclear cells, taken in the first trimester of pregnancy. These TCRs come from a female donor with multiple sclerosis, enrolled in a pregnancy study.

The gene calls are TRBV15 and TRBJ2-7; 11 positions agree with TRBD1. Losses at the gene ends were 3 bases for V and 4 bases for J; bases not matched to a gene: 2. The CDR3 covers 14 residues. Per the germline V gene, CDR1 is LNHNV and CDR2 is YYDKDF (reference sequence). The CDR3: CATSRGQGVYEQYF. DNA of the CDR3: TGTGCCACCAGCAGGGGACAGGGGGTTTACGAGCAGTACTTC.

This chain links TRBV6-5 with TRBJ2-1; tentatively, D is TRBD1 (7 bases). Germline lookup yields CDR1 MNHEY and CDR2 SVGAGI. The ends were cut back, 4 bases at V and 7 bases at J, with 20 bases in the middle. The CDR3 has 16 residues. The CDR3 region is CASSSITRQGGNEQFF. CDR3 DNA sequence: TGTGCCAGCAGTTCCATTACCAGACAGGGAGGTAATGAGCAGTTCTTC.

This chain uses TRBV5-6 with TRBJ2-7, with D tentatively TRBD1 (6 bases). V lost 1 base to trimming and J lost 2 bases, with 10 bases between them. Germline-derived CDR1 and CDR2 are SGHDT and YYEEEE. The CDR3 length is 14 residues. CDR3 sequence (DNA): TGTGCCAGCAGCTTGTTACAGGGTGCCTACGAGCAGTACTTC. The encoded protein is CASSLLQGAYEQYF.

The chain combines TRBV18 with TRBJ2-7; no firm D call. The germline gives CDR1 KGHSH, CDR2 LQKENI. Trimming stripped 3 bases from V and 3 bases from J, with 6 bases between. CDR3 length: 12 amino acids. Here the CDR3 reads CASSPNVYEQYF. The CDR3 DNA reads as TGTGCCAGCTCACCTAATGTCTACGAGCAGTACTTC.

This clone was seen just once. This chain joins TRBV18 and TRBJ2-5, with 8 bases that match TRBD1. Germline loops: CDR1 KGHSH, CDR2 LQKENI. The V and J ends lost 5 bases and 7 bases, in that order; junction bases with no gene match: 9. The CDR3 sequence is 14 residues long. CDR3 nucleotide sequence: TGTGCCAGCTCAACCCAGGACAGGGAGGTGACCCAGTACTTC. As protein: CASSTQDREVTQYF.

V and J are TRBV28 and TRBJ2-7; tentative D call: TRBD1 (6 bases). Trimming left V 7 bases short and J 1 base short, with 17 bases between. The CDR3 spans 15 residues. The germline gives CDR1 MDHEN, CDR2 SYDVKM. This chain's CDR3 is CASTPVTGDSYEQYF. CDR3 nucleotides: TGTGCCAGCACCCCGGTGACAGGTGATTCCTACGAGCAGTACTTC.

This chain links TRBV7-2 with TRBJ1-1; a possible D gene is TRBD1 (6 bases). The CDR3 is made up of 14 amino acids. V was clipped by 1 base and J by 7 bases, with 13 bases between them. The germline V gene has CDR1 SGHTA and CDR2 FQGNSA. CDR3 residues: CASSLVAGAIEAFF. The CDR3 bases are TGTGCCAGCAGCTTAGTAGCAGGGGCAATTGAAGCTTTCTTT.

This clone was seen just once. J is TRBJ1-2 and V is TRBV20-1; 7 bases line up with TRBD1. The J segment lost 8 bases and the V segment lost 5 bases, leaving 2 bases of the junction unmatched. CDR1 DFQATT and CDR2 SNEGSKA come from the germline V gene (reference sequence). The CDR3 has 10 amino acids. This chain's CDR3 is CSAQGEGYTF. Written as DNA, the CDR3 is TGCAGTGCTCAGGGGGAGGGCTACACCTTC.

The rearrangement uses TRBV5-1 and TRBJ2-7, with TRBD2 as a possible D gene (6 bases). The CDR3 runs to 14 residues. V lost 4 bases, J lost 6 bases, and 17 bases lay in between. Germline V gene data show CDR1 as SGHRS and CDR2 as YFSETQ. CDR3 protein: CASSTGTLTSEQYF. In DNA form, the CDR3 reads TGCGCCAGCAGCACCGGGACTCTGACTAGCGAGCAGTACTTC.

The chain joins TRBV7-6 to TRBJ1-2, with D maybe TRBD1 (6 bases). Germline V gene sequence: CDR1 SGHVS, CDR2 FNYEAQ. The CDR3 consists of 13 residues. Trimming took off 5 bases at V and 2 bases at J, with 9 bases between the two ends. DNA for the CDR3: TGTGCCAGCAGCCCGGACAGAAACTATGGCTACACCTTC. Protein product: CASSPDRNYGYTF.

This chain joins TRBV5-6 and TRBJ1-6, with D unclear. The CDR3 loop spans 15 amino acids. Trimming pared 0 bases from V and 10 bases from J, leaving 14 bases between. The germline V gene encodes CDR1 SGHDT and CDR2 YYEEEE. CDR3 sequence reads: CASSLVRAGESPLHF. CDR3 bases: TGTGCCAGCAGCTTGGTGAGGGCCGGGGAATCACCCCTCCACTTT.

V gene TRBV29-1 combines with J gene TRBJ1-1, with D uncertain. Germline V gene lookup returns CDR1 SQVTM and CDR2 ANQGSEA. Trimming left V 3 bases short and J 1 base short, with 12 bases between. This CDR3 contains 14 residues. Written as DNA, the CDR3 is TGCAGCGTTGATAGGGCGGGCGGGAACACTGAAGCTTTCTTT. Residues: CSVDRAGGNTEAFF.

CDR3 sequence (DNA): TGTGCCAGCAGCAAACAGGGCTCCTACGAGCAGTACTTC. This gives the protein CASSKQGSYEQYF. The chain combines TRBV7-9 with TRBJ2-7, with D possibly matching TRBD1 (6 bases). Germline values: CDR1 SEHNR, CDR2 FQNEAQ (reference sequence). The germline V and J ends were trimmed by 5 bases and 0 bases, with 8 bases remaining between them. This CDR3 is built from 13 residues. Filled out from reference TRBV7-9 and TRBJ2-7, the complete variable domain reads DTGVSQNPRHKITKRGQNVTFRCDPISEHNRLYWYRQTLGQGPEFLTYFQNEAQLEKSRLLSDRFSAERPKGSFSTLEIQRTEQGDSAMYLCASSKQGSYEQYFGPGTRLTVT.

This clone was detected once. V gene TRBV5-1 combines with J gene TRBJ1-5, with TRBD1 matching over 7 bases. There are 14 residues in the CDR3. The trim removed 4 bases at V and 2 bases at J, leaving 3 bases unmatched. Germline CDR1 SGHRS, CDR2 YFSETQ. This chain's CDR3 is CASSATGGNQPQHF. The CDR3 DNA follows: TGCGCCAGCAGCGCTACAGGGGGCAATCAGCCCCAGCATTTT.

The chain recombines TRBV14 with TRBJ2-1; a possible D gene is TRBD2 (5 bases). The CDR3 is 13 amino acids. Looked up from germline, CDR1 is SGHDN and CDR2 is FVKESK. The V gene lost 4 bases and the J gene lost 9 bases, with 13 bases spanning the gap. The CDR3 here is CASSRALVSEQFF. CDR3 bases: TGTGCCAGCAGCCGCGCACTAGTTAGTGAGCAGTTCTTC.

J is TRBJ2-3 and V is TRBV5-1, with 11 bases fitting TRBD2. CDR1 is SGHRS and CDR2 is YFSETQ in the germline V gene. This CDR3 is built from 17 residues. V trimming: 0 bases; J trimming: 1 base; junction bases outside the gene matches: 4. The CDR3 DNA reads as TGCGCCAGCAGCTTGGGACTAGCGGGGTTGGGCACAGATACGCAGTATTTT. It encodes CASSLGLAGLGTDTQYF.

The chain has TRBV6-5 and TRBJ2-7; TRBD2 agrees at 8 bases. The CDR3 is 14 amino acids. CDR1 and CDR2 (germline): MNHEY, SVGAGI. J was trimmed by 4 bases and V by 5 bases; bases with no gene match: 7. CDR3 residues: CASSARLARYEQYF. CDR3 nucleotides: TGTGCCAGCAGTGCACGACTAGCGCGGTACGAGCAGTACTTC.

The chain links TRBV30 to TRBJ1-6; TRBD1 agrees at 7 bases. V shed 3 bases, J shed 0 bases, and the junction held 14 bases outside the gene matches. CDR1 and CDR2 (germline): GTSNPN, SVGIG (reference sequence). The CDR3 runs to 19 residues. The CDR3 region is CAWRKRTGNPSSYNSPLHF. The CDR3 DNA follows: TGTGCCTGGAGGAAAAGGACAGGCAACCCCAGCTCCTATAATTCACCCCTCCACTTT.

The chain recombines TRBV6-5 with TRBJ1-3; no firm D call. V dropped 8 bases and J dropped 0 bases, with 14 bases sitting between them. The CDR3 sequence is 15 residues long. Germline assignment: CDR1 MNHEY and CDR2 SVGAGI. DNA of the CDR3: TGTGCCAGCGGGAGATCGATGAGCTCTGGAAACACCATATATTTT. Amino acids: CASGRSMSSGNTIYF.

The chain employs TRBV6-4 and TRBJ1-2; D is perhaps TRBD1 (6 bases). The CDR3 totals 18 residues. Per the germline V gene, CDR1 is MRHNA and CDR2 is SNTAGT. V shed 6 bases and J shed 4 bases, with 27 bases lying between them. The CDR3 protein is CASSDNSDRMSGGYGYTF. The CDR3 DNA reads as TGTGCCAGCAGCGATAATTCCGACAGGATGAGTGGCGGCTATGGCTACACCTTC.

The V call is TRBV4-2, the J call TRBJ2-2; D is uncertain. The ends were cut back, 3 bases at V and 3 bases at J, with 5 bases in the middle. The CDR3 sequence is 13 residues long. Germline CDR1 and CDR2: LGHNA and YNFKEQ. The CDR3 here is CASSQADTGELFF. CDR3 DNA sequence: TGTGCCAGCAGCCAGGCTGACACCGGGGAGCTGTTTTTT.

The chain carries TRBV5-4 and TRBJ2-5; 9 bases map to TRBD2. The ends lost 0 bases at V and 1 base at J; junction bases unmatched: 1. CDR3 length: 15 residues. Germline-derived CDR1 and CDR2 are SGHNT and YYREEE (reference sequence). CDR3 coding DNA: TGTGCCAGCAGCTTGGGCGGGGGGGCCCAAGAGACCCAGTACTTC. Amino acid sequence: CASSLGGGAQETQYF.

The V gene is TRBV6-5, the J gene TRBJ1-1, with a tentative D call TRBD1 (6 bases). Trimming removed 3 bases from V and 0 bases from J, with 14 bases in between. The CDR3 has 16 amino acids. From germline, CDR1 is MNHEY and CDR2 SVGAGI. Here the CDR3 reads CASSYGPGQLNTEAFF. The CDR3 nucleotides are TGTGCCAGCAGTTATGGCCCCGGACAGCTGAACACTGAAGCTTTCTTT.

CDR3 amino acids: CASSLALNSGSWETQYF. In DNA, the CDR3 is TGTGCCAGCAGCTTAGCTCTAAATTCGGGGAGTTGGGAGACCCAGTACTTC. The rearrangement uses TRBV7-9 and TRBJ2-5, with D perhaps TRBD2 (5 bases). The CDR3 totals 17 residues. The germline V and J ends were trimmed by 0 bases and 5 bases, with 19 bases remaining between them. CDR1 and CDR2 (germline): SEHNR, FQNEAQ (reference sequence).

The genes are TRBV5-1 and TRBJ1-3; 8 bases fit TRBD1. CDR1 and CDR2 from the germline V gene are SGHRS and YFSETQ. The V and J ends lost 6 bases and 0 bases, in that order; junction bases with no gene match: 5. This CDR3 has 15 amino acids. The DNA for the CDR3 is TGCGCCAGCAAATGGGACAGGAGCTCTGGAAACACCATATATTTT. Its translation is CASKWDRSSGNTIYF.

Comment on this clone: Compared with germline, one end of the junction differs, possibly owing to a read error. The rearrangement links TRBV7-3 to TRBJ1-1, with D perhaps TRBD1 (6 bases). Looked up from germline, CDR1 is SGHTA and CDR2 is FQGTGA. CDR3 size: 15 residues. The CDR3 here is CANSLYPQGNTEAFF. CDR3 nucleotides: TGTGCCAACAGCTTATATCCACAGGGGAACACTGAAGCTTTCTTT.

The V call is TRBV7-9, the J call TRBJ1-5; no clear D gene. The CDR3 is 15 residues long. Germline V gene lookup returns CDR1 SEHNR and CDR2 FQNEAQ (reference sequence). V lost 4 bases and J lost 7, with 17 bases in between. The CDR3 DNA reads TGTGCCAGCAGCTCTCCCACACTAGAGGGACAGCCCCAGCATTTT. It yields the protein CASSSPTLEGQPQHF.

The rearrangement links TRBV18 to TRBJ1-1; 7 bases map to TRBD1. Germline trimming cut 3 bases from V and 2 bases from J; bases unmatched to any gene: 6. The V gene's germline CDR1 is KGHSH and CDR2 LQKENI. CDR3 length: 15 residues. As DNA, the CDR3 is TGTGCCAGCTCACCTCACCGGGACAGAAACACTGAAGCTTTCTTT. Protein: CASSPHRDRNTEAFF.

This chain uses TRBV11-2 with TRBJ1-2; 12 bases fit TRBD1. In germline, CDR1 is SGHAT, CDR2 FQNNGV. CDR3 length: 15 residues. J lost 5 bases, V lost 5 bases, and 6 bases had no gene match. CDR3 in DNA: TGTGCCAGCAGCAGGGACAGGGGGCTAGGGTATGGCTACACCTTC. Protein product: CASSRDRGLGYGYTF.

The chain couples TRBV4-1 to TRBJ1-5, with D unresolved. Trimming took 3 bases from V and 4 from J, leaving 7 bases between them. From germline, CDR1 is MGHRA and CDR2 YSYEKL. There are 13 residues in the CDR3. The CDR3 DNA follows: TGCGCCAGCAGCCAGGGCTGGAATCAGCCCCAGCATTTT. It specifies CASSQGWNQPQHF.